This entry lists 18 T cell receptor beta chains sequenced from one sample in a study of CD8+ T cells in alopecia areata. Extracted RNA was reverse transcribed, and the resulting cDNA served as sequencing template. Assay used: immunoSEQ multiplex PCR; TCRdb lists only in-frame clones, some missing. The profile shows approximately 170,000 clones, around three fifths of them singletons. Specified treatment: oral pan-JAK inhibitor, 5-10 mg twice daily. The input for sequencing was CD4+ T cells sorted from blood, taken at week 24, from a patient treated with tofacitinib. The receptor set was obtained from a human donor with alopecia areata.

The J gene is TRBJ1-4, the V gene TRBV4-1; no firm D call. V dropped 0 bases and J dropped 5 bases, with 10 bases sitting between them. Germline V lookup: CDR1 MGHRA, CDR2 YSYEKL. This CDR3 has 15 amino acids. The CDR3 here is CASSQDPKRNEKLFF. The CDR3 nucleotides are TGCGCCAGCAGCCAAGATCCCAAACGGAATGAAAAACTGTTTTTT.

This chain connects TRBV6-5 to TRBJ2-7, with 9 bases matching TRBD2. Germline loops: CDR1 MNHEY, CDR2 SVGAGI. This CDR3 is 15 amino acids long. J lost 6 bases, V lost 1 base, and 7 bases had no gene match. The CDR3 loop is CASSYYSGGNSEQYF. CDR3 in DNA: TGTGCCAGCAGTTACTACAGCGGGGGGAATTCCGAGCAGTACTTC.

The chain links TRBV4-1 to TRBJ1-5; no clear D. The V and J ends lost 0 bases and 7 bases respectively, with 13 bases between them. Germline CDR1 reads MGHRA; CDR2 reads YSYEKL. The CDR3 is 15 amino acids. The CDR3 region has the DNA TGCGCCAGCAGCCAAGATTTCGGCCCAAGGCAGCCCCAGCATTTT. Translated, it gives CASSQDFGPRQPQHF.

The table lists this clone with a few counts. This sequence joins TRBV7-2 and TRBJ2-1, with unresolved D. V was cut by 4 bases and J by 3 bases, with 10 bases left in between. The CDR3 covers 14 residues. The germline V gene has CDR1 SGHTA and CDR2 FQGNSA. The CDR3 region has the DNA TGTGCCAGCAGCTCCCGGGCAGACTACAATGAGCAGTTCTTC. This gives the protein CASSSRADYNEQFF.

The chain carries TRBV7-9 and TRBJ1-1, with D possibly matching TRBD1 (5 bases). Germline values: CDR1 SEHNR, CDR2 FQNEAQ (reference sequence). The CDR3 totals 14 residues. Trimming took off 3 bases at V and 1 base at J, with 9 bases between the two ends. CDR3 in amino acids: CASSFTTGNTEAFF. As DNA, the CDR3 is TGTGCCAGCAGCTTCACTACAGGGAACACTGAAGCTTTCTTT.

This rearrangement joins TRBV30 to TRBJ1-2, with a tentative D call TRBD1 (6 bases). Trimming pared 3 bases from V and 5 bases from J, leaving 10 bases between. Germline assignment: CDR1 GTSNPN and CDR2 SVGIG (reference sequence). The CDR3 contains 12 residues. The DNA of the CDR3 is TGTGCCTGGAGGACAGGAGGATATGGCTACACCTTC. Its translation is CAWRTGGYGYTF.

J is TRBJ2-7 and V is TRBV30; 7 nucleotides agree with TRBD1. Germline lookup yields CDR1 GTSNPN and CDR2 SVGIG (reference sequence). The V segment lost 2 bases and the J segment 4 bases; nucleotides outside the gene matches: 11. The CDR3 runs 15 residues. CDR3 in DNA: TGTGCCTGGAGTAGAGAGACAGGGATGATGTACGAGCAGTACTTC. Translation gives CAWSRETGMMYEQYF.

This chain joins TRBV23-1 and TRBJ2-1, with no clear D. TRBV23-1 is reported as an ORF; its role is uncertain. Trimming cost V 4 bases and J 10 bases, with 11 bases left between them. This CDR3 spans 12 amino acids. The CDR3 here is CASSRMEKEQFF. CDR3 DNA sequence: TGCGCCAGCAGTCGGATGGAGAAGGAGCAGTTCTTC.

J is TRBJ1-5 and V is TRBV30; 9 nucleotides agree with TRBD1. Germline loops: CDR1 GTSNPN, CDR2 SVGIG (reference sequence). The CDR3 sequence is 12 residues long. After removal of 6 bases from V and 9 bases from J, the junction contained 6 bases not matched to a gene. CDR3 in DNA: TGTGCCTGCGCACAGGGGGCCGGGCCCCAGCATTTT. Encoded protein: CACAQGAGPQHF.

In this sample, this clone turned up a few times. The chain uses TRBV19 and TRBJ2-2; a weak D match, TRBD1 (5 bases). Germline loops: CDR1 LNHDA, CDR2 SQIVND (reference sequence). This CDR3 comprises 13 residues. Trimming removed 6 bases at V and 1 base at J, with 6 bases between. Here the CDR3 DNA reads TGTGCCAGTAGCAGGGTGAACACCGGGGAGCTGTTTTTT. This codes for CASSRVNTGELFF.

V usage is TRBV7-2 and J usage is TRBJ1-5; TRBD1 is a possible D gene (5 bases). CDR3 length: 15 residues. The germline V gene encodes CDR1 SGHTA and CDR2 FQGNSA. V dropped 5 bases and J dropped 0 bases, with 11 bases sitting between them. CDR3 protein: CASSPGPYSNQPQHF. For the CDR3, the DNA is TGTGCCAGCAGCCCAGGGCCGTATAGCAATCAGCCCCAGCATTTT.

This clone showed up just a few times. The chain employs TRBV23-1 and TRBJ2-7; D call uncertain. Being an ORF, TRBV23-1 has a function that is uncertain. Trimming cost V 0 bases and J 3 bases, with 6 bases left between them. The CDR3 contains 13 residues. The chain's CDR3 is CASSQSASYEQYF. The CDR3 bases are TGCGCCAGCAGTCAATCAGCGAGCTACGAGCAGTACTTC.

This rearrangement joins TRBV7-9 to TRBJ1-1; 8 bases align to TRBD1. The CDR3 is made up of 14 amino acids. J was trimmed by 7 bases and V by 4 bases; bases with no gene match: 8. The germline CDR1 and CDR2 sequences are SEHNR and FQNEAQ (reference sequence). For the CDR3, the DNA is TGTGCCAGCAGCTACTGGGGACAGGCAATTGAAGCTTTCTTT. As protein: CASSYWGQAIEAFF.

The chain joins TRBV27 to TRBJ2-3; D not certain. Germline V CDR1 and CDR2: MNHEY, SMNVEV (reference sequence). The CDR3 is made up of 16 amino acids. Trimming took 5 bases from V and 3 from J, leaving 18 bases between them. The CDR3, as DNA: TGTGCCAGCAGTCCCCCACTGACAACGAGGACAGATACGCAGTATTTT. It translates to CASSPPLTTRTDTQYF.

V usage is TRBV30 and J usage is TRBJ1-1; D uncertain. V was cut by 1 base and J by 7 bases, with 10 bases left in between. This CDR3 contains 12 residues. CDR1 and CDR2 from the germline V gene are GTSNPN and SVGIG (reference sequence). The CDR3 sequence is CAWSARGGEAFF. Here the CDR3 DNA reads TGTGCCTGGAGTGCCCGGGGTGGTGAAGCTTTCTTT.

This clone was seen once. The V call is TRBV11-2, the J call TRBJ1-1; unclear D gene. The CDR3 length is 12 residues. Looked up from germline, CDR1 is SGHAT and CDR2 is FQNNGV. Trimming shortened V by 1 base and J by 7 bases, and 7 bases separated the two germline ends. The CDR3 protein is CASSLGPFEAFF. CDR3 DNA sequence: TGTGCCAGCAGCTTAGGGCCCTTTGAAGCTTTCTTT.

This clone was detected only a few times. The CDR3 region has the DNA TGTGCCAGCAGCGCCAGGACTGATCGGTTTGAGACCCAGTACTTC. This gives the protein CASSARTDRFETQYF. The gene calls are TRBV2 and TRBJ2-5; tentatively, D is TRBD2 (5 bases). The V gene's germline CDR1 is SNHLY and CDR2 FYNNEI. V lost 6 bases and J lost 5, with 19 bases in between. The CDR3 loop spans 15 amino acids. Filled out from reference TRBV2 and TRBJ2-5, the complete variable domain reads EPEVTQTPSHQVTQMGQEVILRCVPISNHLYFYWYRQILGQKVEFLVSFYNNEISEKSEIFDDQFSVERPDGSNFTLKIRSTKLEDSAMYFCASSARTDRFETQYFGPGTRLLVL.

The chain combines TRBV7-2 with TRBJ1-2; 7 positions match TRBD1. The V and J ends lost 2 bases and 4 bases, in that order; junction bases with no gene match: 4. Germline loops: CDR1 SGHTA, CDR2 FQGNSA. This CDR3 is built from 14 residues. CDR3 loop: CASSLMAGGYGYTF. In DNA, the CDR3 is TGTGCCAGCAGCTTAATGGCAGGGGGCTATGGCTACACCTTC.